This TCR beta chain emerged from a study of technical replicates of blood from a handful of donors. The method was immunoSEQ multiplex PCR; TCRdb's version includes in-frame clones alone and lacks a portion of them. The table includes around 92,000 clones, 95% detected once. Germline V CDR1 and CDR2: LNHDA, SQIVND (reference sequence). There are 14 residues in the CDR3. V gave up 8 bases and J gave up 2 bases, with 13 bases separating them. The chain couples TRBV19 to TRBJ1-5; the D gene is possibly TRBD1 (5 bases). The source is a human donor in good health. Sequenced: T cells isolated from PBMCs. The CDR3 bases are TGTGCCAGTCAAACAGACAGCGGCAATCAGCCCCAGCATTTT. It encodes CASQTDSGNQPQHF.